This T cell receptor beta chain was found in a study of T cell responses to AZD1222 COVID-19 vaccine. Broader study findings: Donors in the cohort were predominantly white British and more often female, and clonal diversity was possibly underestimated. The span of vaccine-associated CD4 TCRs extended across spike, with dominance at 160-218 and 743-854. The repertoires were collected only after the peak T cell response.

On this clone: No antigen is known for it.

CDR1 is ENHRY and CDR2 is SYGVKD in the germline V gene. The CDR3 covers 13 residues. V lost 8 bases and J 0 bases, leaving 8 bases between the germline ends. The assay was immunoSEQ multiplex PCR, and TCRdb's table has in-frame clones only and misses some. Here the sample spans more than 80,000 clones, 90% being singletons. The sequencing used peripheral blood, collected on day 0 of AZD1222 vaccination. The source is an adult in good health. The chain uses TRBV10-3 and TRBJ1-3; D is unclear. The CDR3 DNA follows: TGTGCCATCTCCAATCTCTCTGGAAACACCATATATTTT. Translation: CAISNLSGNTIYF.